These 15 T cell receptor beta chains came from one sample sequenced in a study of blood T cells in healthy people across ages (dated by TCRdb to between 2014 and 2017). Library method: 5' RACE. Sequencing relied on an Illumina HiSeq 2500. A second roughly 6 to 12 cycle PCR used a sample-barcoded 5' primer and a J-beta primer mix. TCRdb trimmed the raw reads at Q25, called clones with MiXCR and kept productive beta chains. Rows are combined by CDR3 protein, so each entry shows the most common genes and DNA. The sample profile shows roughly 1,000,000 distinct CDR3 sequences; about 25% of them were found once. Less than 0.75% of the sample is in the top ten clones. The same sample was also studied in work on T cells of mothers and their children.

Sequencing used blood. The receptors stem from a girl aged 2-10 years in good health.

This clonotype was counted a few times. The chain couples TRBV12-3 or TRBV12-4 to TRBJ2-7; D gene uncertain. This CDR3 contains 12 residues. Trimming cost V 3 bases and J 7 bases, with 10 bases left between them. The CDR3 DNA is TGTGCCAGCAGTTTTACCGACCGGGAGCAGTACTTC. It yields the protein CASSFTDREQYF.

This chain joins TRBV28 and TRBJ2-3; 8 positions match TRBD2. V lost 7 bases to trimming and J lost 3 bases; unmatched junction nucleotides: 12. The CDR3 runs to 16 residues. CDR1 MDHEN and CDR2 SYDVKM come from the germline V gene. CDR3 nucleotide sequence: TGTGCCAGCACCGACTTAGCGGGAAAGAGAACAGATACGCAGTATTTT. It yields the protein CASTDLAGKRTDTQYF. Full variable domain (missing parts from reference TRBV28 and TRBJ2-3): DVKVTQSSRYLVKRTGEKVFLECVQDMDHENMFWYRQDPGLGLRLIYFSYDVKMKEKGDIPEGYSVSREKKERFSLILESASTNQTSMYLCASTDLAGKRTDTQYFGPGTRLTVL.

This clonotype was counted a few times. This chain links TRBV7-2 with TRBJ2-5; D perhaps matches TRBD1 (5 bases). The J call may be in error: the DNA end matches TRBJ2-7 better. Germline V gene sequence: CDR1 SGHTA, CDR2 FQGNSA. This CDR3 comprises 15 residues. CDR3 sequence: CASSLARDRSYEQYF. The CDR3 DNA is TGTGCCAGCAGCTTAGCGAGAGACAGATCCTACGAGCAGTACTTC.

The sample holds one count of this clonotype. This chain joins TRBV4-2 and TRBJ2-3; either TRBD1 or TRBD2 may supply D (5 bases each). The CDR3 runs to 16 residues. Trimming removed 2 bases at V and 3 bases at J, with 15 bases between. The germline V gene encodes CDR1 LGHNA and CDR2 YNFKEQ. The CDR3 coding sequence is TGTGCCAGCAGCCAACTTGGGGGAACGGGGACAGATACGCAGTATTTT. Residues: CASSQLGGTGTDTQYF.

The rearrangement joins TRBV24-1 to TRBJ2-3; D gene unclear. Germline loops: CDR1 KGHDR, CDR2 SFDVKD. Trimming pared 0 bases from V and 6 bases from J, leaving 3 bases between. The CDR3 runs 12 residues. The CDR3 sequence is CATSDLRDTQYF. In DNA form, the CDR3 reads TGTGCCACCAGTGATTTGCGGGATACGCAGTATTTT.

This clonotype has only a few counts. The junction departs from the called germline gene at one end, perhaps through a read error. This chain uses TRBV14 with TRBJ2-7; 7 positions agree with TRBD1. CDR1 and CDR2 (germline): SGHDN, FVKESK. The CDR3 sequence is 15 residues long. CDR3 protein: CASSRTGLVSYEQYF. Here the CDR3 DNA reads TGCGCCAGCTCCCGGACAGGTCTGGTTTCCTACGAGCAGTACTTC.

V usage is TRBV5-1 and J usage is TRBJ2-7, with D unclear. CDR1 SGHRS and CDR2 YFSETQ come from the germline V gene. V was shortened by 3 bases and J by 6 bases, with 10 bases between the two germline ends. CDR3 length: 12 residues. CDR3 in DNA: TGCGCCAGCAGCTCGTTGGAAGGCGAGCAGTACTTC. Encoded protein: CASSSLEGEQYF.

The chain has TRBV12-3 or TRBV12-4 and TRBJ1-5; D gene ambiguous. V gave up 5 bases and J gave up 2 bases, with 13 bases separating them. The CDR3 consists of 15 residues. The CDR3 DNA reads as TGTGCCAGCAGTCCCTCGGGGAGGGGCAATCAGCCCCAGCATTTT. Amino acid sequence: CASSPSGRGNQPQHF.

Only a few counts were recorded for this clonotype. V is TRBV4-1 and J is TRBJ2-4; 9 positions agree with TRBD2. The CDR3 loop spans 21 amino acids. Trimming removed 1 base from V and 1 base from J; junction bases left unmatched: 17. Per germline, CDR1 MGHRA and CDR2 YSYEKL. CDR3 in amino acids: CASSQVGPGLAKSVAKNIQYF. The CDR3 nucleotides read TGCGCCAGCAGCCAAGTGGGGCCGGGACTAGCTAAAAGCGTGGCCAAAAACATTCAGTACTTC.

The table lists this clonotype with a few counts. V is TRBV4-3 and J is TRBJ2-5; 11 nucleotides agree with TRBD1. TRBJ2-7 matches the DNA end more closely, so the J call is doubtful. The CDR3 has 14 amino acids. Germline V gene data show CDR1 as LGHNA and CDR2 as YSLEER. The CDR3: CASSQGTGGHEQYF. The CDR3 nucleotides are TGCGCCAGCAGCCAAGGGACAGGGGGCCACGAGCAGTACTTC.

This sequence joins TRBV9 and TRBJ2-5, with no clear D. CDR1 is SGDLS and CDR2 is YYNGEE in the germline V gene. V lost 4 bases and J 2 bases, leaving 12 bases between the germline ends. The CDR3 loop spans 14 amino acids. This chain's CDR3 is CASSFADLQETQYF. The CDR3 region has the DNA TGTGCCAGCAGCTTCGCCGACTTACAAGAGACCCAGTACTTC.

The chain carries TRBV7-2 and TRBJ1-2; D gene ambiguous. Trimming took off 6 bases at V and 7 bases at J, with 15 bases between the two ends. The CDR3 totals 13 residues. CDR1 and CDR2 (germline): SGHTA, FQGNSA. This CDR3 is CASSYNTAGGYTF. The CDR3 DNA reads TGTGCCAGCAGTTACAACACTGCTGGTGGCTACACCTTC.

The V and J genes are TRBV5-1 and TRBJ2-1; D tentatively fits TRBD1 or TRBD2 (5 bases each). The CDR3 is 17 residues long. Deletions cut 3 bases from V and 7 bases from J, with 23 bases between. Germline assignment: CDR1 SGHRS and CDR2 YFSETQ. CDR3 sequence reads: CASSSLLGSGTGNEQFF. In DNA, the CDR3 is TGCGCCAGCAGCTCTCTACTTGGATCCGGGACCGGTAATGAGCAGTTCTTC. The full variable domain, completed using reference TRBV5-1 and TRBJ2-1, is KAGVTQTPRYLIKTRGQQVTLSCSPISGHRSVSWYQQTPGQGLQFLFEYFSETQRNKGNFPGRFSGRQFSNSRSEMNVSTLELGDSALYLCASSSLLGSGTGNEQFFGPGTRLTVL.

The V gene is TRBV6-1, the J gene TRBJ2-7, with 7 bases that match TRBD2. With 6 bases clipped from V and 0 bases from J, the junction kept 5 bases outside the gene matches. The CDR3 totals 14 residues. In germline, CDR1 is MNHNS, CDR2 SASEGT. The CDR3, as DNA: TGTGCCAGCAGCTGGGAGGGGACCTCCTACGAGCAGTACTTC. Protein: CASSWEGTSYEQYF.

This clonotype was detected a few times. The chain joins TRBV7-9 to TRBJ1-2; 9 bases align to TRBD1. Germline V gene lookup returns CDR1 SEHNR and CDR2 FQNEAQ (reference sequence). This CDR3 is built from 13 residues. V lost 9 bases, J lost 5 bases, and 7 bases stayed unmatched. The CDR3 DNA is TGTGCCAGTGGGACAGGGACTACTTATGGCTACACCTTC. It is translated as CASGTGTTYGYTF.